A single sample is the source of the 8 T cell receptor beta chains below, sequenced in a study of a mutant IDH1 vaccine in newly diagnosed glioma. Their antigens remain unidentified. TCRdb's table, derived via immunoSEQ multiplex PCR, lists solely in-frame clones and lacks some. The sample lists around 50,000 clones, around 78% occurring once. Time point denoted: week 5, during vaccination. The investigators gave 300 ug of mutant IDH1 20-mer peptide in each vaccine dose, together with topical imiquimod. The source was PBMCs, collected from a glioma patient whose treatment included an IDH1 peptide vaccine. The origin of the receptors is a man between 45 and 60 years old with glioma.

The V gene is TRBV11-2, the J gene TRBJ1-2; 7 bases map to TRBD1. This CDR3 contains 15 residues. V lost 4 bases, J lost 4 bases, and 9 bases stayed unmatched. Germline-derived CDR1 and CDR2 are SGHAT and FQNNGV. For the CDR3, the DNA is TGTGCCAGCAGCTATCCGGGACAGCTATTCTATGGCTACACCTTC. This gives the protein CASSYPGQLFYGYTF.

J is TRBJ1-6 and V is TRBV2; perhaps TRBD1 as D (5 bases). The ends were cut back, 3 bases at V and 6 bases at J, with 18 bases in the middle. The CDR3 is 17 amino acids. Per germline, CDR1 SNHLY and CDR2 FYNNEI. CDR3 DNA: TGTGCCAGCAGTGACCCGACAGCCAAAATCACTAATTCACCCCTCCACTTT. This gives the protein CASSDPTAKITNSPLHF. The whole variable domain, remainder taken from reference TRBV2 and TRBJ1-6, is EPEVTQTPSHQVTQMGQEVILRCVPISNHLYFYWYRQILGQKVEFLVSFYNNEISEKSEIFDDQFSVERPDGSNFTLKIRSTKLEDSAMYFCASSDPTAKITNSPLHFGNGTRLTVT.

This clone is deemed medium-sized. The CDR3 nucleotides read TGCGCCAGCAGCCATCCCCGGGGCACCGGGGAGCTGTTTTTT. Its translation is CASSHPRGTGELFF. The rearrangement uses TRBV4-1 and TRBJ2-2, with TRBD2 as a possible D gene (5 bases). CDR1 is MGHRA, CDR2 YSYEKL, per germline. Trimming shortened V by 3 bases and J by 4 bases, and 9 bases separated the two germline ends. The CDR3 has 14 amino acids.

CDR3 sequence: CASTGWGLNTEAFF. The CDR3 nucleotides read TGTGCCAGTACGGGTTGGGGTCTGAACACTGAAGCTTTCTTT. The J gene is TRBJ1-1, the V gene TRBV19; D remains ambiguous. Per the germline V gene, CDR1 is LNHDA and CDR2 is SQIVND (reference sequence). V gave up 7 bases and J gave up 0 bases, with 12 bases separating them. This CDR3 spans 14 amino acids.

CDR3 DNA: TGTGCCAGCAGTTACATCCTGGGGTTGGGCGAGCAGTACTTC. It specifies CASSYILGLGEQYF. The chain links TRBV6-5 to TRBJ2-7, with D hard to call. This CDR3 has 14 residues. Germline CDR1 is MNHEY and CDR2 is SVGAGI. Trimming pared 2 bases from V and 6 bases from J, leaving 14 bases between.

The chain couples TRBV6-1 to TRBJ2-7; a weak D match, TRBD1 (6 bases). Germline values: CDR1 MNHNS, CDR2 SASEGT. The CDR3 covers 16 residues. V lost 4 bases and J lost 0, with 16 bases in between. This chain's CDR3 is CASSVNRASSSYEQYF. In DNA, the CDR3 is TGTGCCAGCAGTGTAAACAGGGCCTCGAGCTCCTACGAGCAGTACTTC.

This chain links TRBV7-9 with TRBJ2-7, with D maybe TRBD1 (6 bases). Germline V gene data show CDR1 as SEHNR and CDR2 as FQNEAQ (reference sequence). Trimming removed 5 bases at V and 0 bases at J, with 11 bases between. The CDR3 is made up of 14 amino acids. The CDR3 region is CASSRQVDSYEQYF. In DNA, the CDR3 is TGTGCCAGCAGCAGACAGGTGGACTCCTACGAGCAGTACTTC.

Here the CDR3 reads CAWSRQDISYEQYF. CDR3 nucleotide sequence: TGTGCCTGGAGTCGGCAGGATATCTCCTACGAGCAGTACTTC. The chain combines TRBV30 with TRBJ2-7; no clear D. This CDR3 contains 14 residues. The germline CDR1 and CDR2 sequences are GTSNPN and SVGIG (reference sequence). V lost 2 bases and J lost 0, with 11 bases in between. Full variable domain (rest looked up from reference TRBV30 and TRBJ2-7): SQTIHQWPATLVQPVGSPLSLECTVEGTSNPNLYWYRQAAGRGLQLLFYSVGIGQISSEVPQNLSASRPQDRQFILSSKKLLLSDSGFYLCAWSRQDISYEQYFGPGTRLTVT.